The clone carrying this T cell receptor beta chain was counted at least ten times. Its antigen remains unidentified. The data were taken from a study of response to subunit inactivated influenza vaccine. Study-level results: Few additional T cells are recruited per seasonal influenza vaccination, authors suggested.

The CDR3 runs 15 residues. Losses at the gene ends were 5 bases for V and 3 bases for J; bases not matched to a gene: 7. Per germline, CDR1 DFQATT and CDR2 SNEGSKA (reference sequence). TCRdb ran MiXCR on the RT-PCR reads and lists one entry per CDR3 protein. The repertoire has some 640,000 distinct CDR3 sequences, over 11% of them found once; the top ten carry less than 7%. The sequencing here drew on PBMCs from blood, taken 14 to 15 days before vaccination. The chain recombines TRBV20-1 with TRBJ2-7, with 13 positions matching TRBD2. The TCR sequence derives from a man aged 45-60 years who received an inactivated influenza vaccine. DNA for the CDR3: TGCAGTGCTGAGTCCGGGACTAGCGGGATCTACGAGCAGTACTTC. Amino acids: CSAESGTSGIYEQYF.